A selection of T cell receptor beta chains follows, all from one sample in a study of regulatory T cells in long-lasting Graves disease. MiXCR, applied by TCRdb to the multiplex PCR reads, yields one record per CDR3 protein. The sample includes around 400,000 distinct CDR3 sequences, roughly a sixth of them seen just once. Sequencing used peripheral blood mononuclear cells (PBMCs), obtained at new diagnosis, from a patient treated with antithyroid drugs. These receptors came from a female donor with Graves disease. The CDR3 runs from the conserved cysteine through the conserved F or W. D genes are given only for firm matches. Clone size appears in some rows only: once, few, many, or a class for an expanded clone.

abundance	d_gene	v_gene	j_gene	CDR3aa	CDR3nt
many	TRBD1	TRBV10-1	TRBJ2-2	CASSIGQGGLGTGELFF	TGCGCCAGCAGCATTGGACAGGGAGGCTTGGGGACCGGGGAGCTGTTTTTT
many	NA	TRBV10-3	TRBJ1-4	CAISEGSGEKLFF	TGTGCCATCAGTGAGGGGAGTGGTGAAAAACTGTTTTTT
many	TRBD2	TRBV30	TRBJ2-5	CAWTPVAGGILKETQYF	TGTGCCTGGACCCCTGTGGCGGGAGGGATCTTAAAAGAGACCCAGTACTTC
many	TRBD2	TRBV11-2	TRBJ2-5	CASSLVRAAGGLPFRRETQYF	TGTGCCAGCAGCTTAGTTCGGGCGGCGGGGGGACTACCCTTCCGTCGGGAGACCCAGTACTTC
few	TRBD2	TRBV6-9	TRBJ2-5	CASSYRAGGPPETQYF	TGTGCCAGCAGTTACAGAGCGGGGGGGCCCCCAGAGACCCAGTACTTC
many	NA	TRBV11-2	TRBJ2-7	CASSLESQGKQYF	TGTGCCAGCAGCTTAGAATCGCAGGGGAAACAGTACTTC
few	NA	TRBV4-3	TRBJ2-2	CASSQDGGPWDFTGELFF	TGCGCCAGCAGCCAAGACGGAGGACCCTGGGACTTCACCGGGGAGCTGTTTTTT
NA	NA	TRBV12-3/TRBV12-4	TRBJ1-1	CASTSGSPTEAFF	TGTGCCAGCACCTCAGGGAGTCCTACTGAAGCTTTCTTT
many	NA	TRBV7-9	TRBJ1-1	CASSLADAGNTEAFF	TGTGCCAGCAGCTTAGCGGACGCAGGGAACACTGAAGCTTTCTTT
once	NA	TRBV2	TRBJ2-7	CASSGDWGNYEQYF	TGTGCCAGCAGTGGAGACTGGGGGAACTACGAGCAGTACTTC
NA	TRBD2	TRBV19	TRBJ2-1	CASSYAGLAGVVEQFF	TGTGCCAGTAGTTACGCGGGACTAGCGGGAGTGGTTGAGCAGTTCTTC
many	TRBD1	TRBV7-2	TRBJ2-3	CASSLVWTGRADTQYF	TGTGCCAGCAGCTTAGTTTGGACAGGGCGAGCAGATACGCAGTATTTT
many	NA	TRBV7-2	TRBJ2-7	CASSPILRDRRAYEQYF	TGTGCCAGCAGCCCCATCCTCCGAGACAGGCGGGCCTACGAGCAGTACTTC
many	NA	TRBV7-2	TRBJ2-7	CASNPGGGSYEQYF	TGTGCCAGCAACCCGGGGGGCGGGTCCTACGAGCAGTACTTC
many	NA	TRBV11-2	TRBJ1-1	CASSLYGGAFGTEAFF	TGTGCCAGCAGCTTGTATGGGGGGGCCTTCGGCACTGAAGCTTTCTTT
many	NA	TRBV19	TRBJ2-7	CASSIERESGEQYF	TGTGCCAGTAGTATCGAAAGGGAATCGGGCGAGCAGTACTTC
many	NA	TRBV6-1	TRBJ1-2	CASSEGPWDTPNYGYTF	TGTGCCAGCAGTGAAGGACCATGGGACACCCCTAACTATGGCTACACCTTC
many	NA	TRBV6-1	TRBJ2-4	CALQEGPQRNIQYF	TGTGCCCTACAGGAGGGGCCCCAGAGGAACATTCAGTACTTC
many	NA	TRBV7-2	TRBJ1-5	CASSRGWGASNPQHF	TGTGCCAGCAGCAGGGGGTGGGGGGCTTCTAATCCCCAGCATTTT
NA	NA	TRBV6-5	TRBJ1-4	CASSYRGNEKLFF	TGTGCCAGCAGTTACCGGGGGAATGAAAAACTGTTTTTT
many	NA	TRBV12-3/TRBV12-4	TRBJ1-1	CASRDSWMNTEAFF	TGTGCCAGCAGGGACAGTTGGATGAACACTGAAGCTTTCTTT
many	NA	TRBV4-2	TRBJ1-1	CASSHVGPEAFF	TGTGCCAGCAGCCATGTGGGCCCCGAAGCTTTCTTT
many	NA	TRBV15	TRBJ2-7	CATSRSYYYEQYF	TGTGCCACCAGCAGGTCTTACTACTACGAGCAGTACTTC
NA	TRBD2	TRBV12-3/TRBV12-4	TRBJ2-5	CASSPGTSGSRRETQYF	TGTGCCAGCTCACCAGGGACTAGCGGGAGTCGGCGGGAGACCCAGTACTTC
NA	NA	TRBV6-1	TRBJ1-2	CASIGWFNYGYTF	TGTGCCAGCATCGGGTGGTTTAACTATGGCTACACCTTC
many	NA	TRBV3-1	TRBJ2-4	CASSPLFGGAQNIQYF	TGTGCCAGCAGCCCCCTGTTTGGGGGGGCCCAAAACATTCAGTACTTC